This T cell receptor (beta chain) was obtained from a study of blood T cell repertoires in COVID-19. V lost 1 base to trimming and J lost 5 bases; unmatched junction nucleotides: 5. The CDR3 runs to 15 residues. The germline V gene has CDR1 MGHRA and CDR2 YSYEKL. The repertoire was sequenced with immunoSEQ multiplex PCR; TCRdb's copy has only in-frame clones and lacks some. This sample has more than 85,000 clones, with around 85% found just once. This clone was counted a single time. Sequencing was performed on peripheral blood. This chain links TRBV4-1 with TRBJ1-1; 9 bases are shared with TRBD1. The clonotype originates from a man aged 80 or over with acute or convalescent COVID-19. The DNA of the CDR3 is TGCGCCAGCAGCCAAGCCTACAGGGGGCGGACTGAAGCTTTCTTT. It encodes CASSQAYRGRTEAFF.